Sequencing of this T cell receptor beta chain was carried out in a study of PD-1 blockade in classical Hodgkin lymphoma. Study-wide results and caveats: Reports described newly diagnosed patients as having lower baseline TCR diversity than healthy donors.

CDR3 length equals 12 residues. Trimming pared 1 base from V and 7 bases from J, leaving 7 bases between. Germline lookup yields CDR1 SGHTA and CDR2 FQGNSA. Noted time point: cycle 4 day 1 (C4D1), after six to seven weeks of nivolumab. Brentuximab vedotin exposure varied among the patients, all of whom had relapsed after autologous stem cell transplantation. This clone turned up a few times. The antigen remains unidentified. Profiled with immunoSEQ multiplex PCR; TCRdb holds only in-frame clones, not every one. The data contain 35,000 to 50,000 clones, around two thirds of them singletons. The chain couples TRBV7-2 to TRBJ1-1; D remains ambiguous. The clonotype originates from a human donor with classical Hodgkin lymphoma. Sample: peripheral blood mononuclear cells (PBMCs), taken before the fourth cycle of nivolumab. The CDR3 reads CASSLVYSEAFF. The CDR3 region has the DNA TGTGCCAGCAGCTTAGTCTACAGTGAAGCTTTCTTT.